This T cell receptor beta chain was sequenced during a study of blood T cell repertoires in COVID-19. Study-wide background: T cells, B-cell-depleted T cells, or PBMCs provided the cDNA or gDNA that served as material.

V was clipped by 1 base and J by 0 bases; unmatched bases: 10. The CDR3 covers 19 residues. Per the germline V gene, CDR1 is SGDLS and CDR2 is YYNGEE. Profiled with immunoSEQ multiplex PCR; TCRdb holds only in-frame clones, not every one. The data contain about 71,000 clones, 75% to 90% of them singletons. The genes are TRBV9 and TRBJ2-6; 7 nucleotides agree with TRBD1. The source is a man older than 75 with acute or convalescent COVID-19. Sequencing was done on a sample of peripheral blood. CDR3 in DNA: TGTGCCAGCAGCGTATCCCCGGGACAGCTCTACTCTGGGGCCAACGTCCTGACTTTC. Residues: CASSVSPGQLYSGANVLTF.